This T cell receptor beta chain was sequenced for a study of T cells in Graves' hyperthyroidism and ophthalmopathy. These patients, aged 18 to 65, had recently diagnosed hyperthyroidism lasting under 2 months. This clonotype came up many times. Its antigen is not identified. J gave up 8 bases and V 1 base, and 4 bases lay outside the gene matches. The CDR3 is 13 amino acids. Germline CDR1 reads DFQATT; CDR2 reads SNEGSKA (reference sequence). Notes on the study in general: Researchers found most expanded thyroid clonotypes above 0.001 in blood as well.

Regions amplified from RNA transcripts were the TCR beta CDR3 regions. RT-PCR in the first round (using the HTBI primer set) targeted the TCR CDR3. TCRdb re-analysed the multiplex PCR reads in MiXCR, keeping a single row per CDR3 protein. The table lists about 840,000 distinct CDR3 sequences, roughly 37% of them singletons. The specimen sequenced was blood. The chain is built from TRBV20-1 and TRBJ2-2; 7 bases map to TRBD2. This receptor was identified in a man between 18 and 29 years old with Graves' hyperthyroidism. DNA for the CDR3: TGCAGTGCTAGAGGAACTAGCGTGGGGGAGCTGTTTTTT. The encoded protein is CSARGTSVGELFF.